This TCR beta chain is from a study of graft-versus-host responses after intestinal transplantation. Across the whole study: Grafts that recipients had were multivisceral, liver-intestinal, or isolated intestinal transplants. Each patient got anti-thymocyte globulin induction, then tacrolimus and steroids for three to four years.

Here immunoSEQ multiplex PCR was the method, and the copy in TCRdb shows in-frame clones only, minus some. The sample gives over 100,000 clones, approximately 90% of which show up once; 0.2% to 0.25% is in the top ten. General study results and limits: Researchers found peak circulating GvH clone levels linked to early post-transplant HvG declines.

About this clone: Its target is not known.

Looked up from germline, CDR1 is LGHNA and CDR2 is YSLEER. Trimming took off 0 bases at V and 2 bases at J, with 11 bases between the two ends. CDR3 length: 15 residues. The TCR originated in a human donor who was the organ donor for an intestinal transplant. The sample in question was unstimulated CD4+ T cells sorted from spleen or lymph node cells, obtained before transplant. This sequence joins TRBV4-3 and TRBJ2-7; the D gene could be TRBD1 or TRBD2 (5 bases each). CDR3 sequence (DNA): TGCGCCAGCAGCCAAGATCTTGGGGGAACCTACGAGCAGTACTTC. This sequence encodes CASSQDLGGTYEQYF.